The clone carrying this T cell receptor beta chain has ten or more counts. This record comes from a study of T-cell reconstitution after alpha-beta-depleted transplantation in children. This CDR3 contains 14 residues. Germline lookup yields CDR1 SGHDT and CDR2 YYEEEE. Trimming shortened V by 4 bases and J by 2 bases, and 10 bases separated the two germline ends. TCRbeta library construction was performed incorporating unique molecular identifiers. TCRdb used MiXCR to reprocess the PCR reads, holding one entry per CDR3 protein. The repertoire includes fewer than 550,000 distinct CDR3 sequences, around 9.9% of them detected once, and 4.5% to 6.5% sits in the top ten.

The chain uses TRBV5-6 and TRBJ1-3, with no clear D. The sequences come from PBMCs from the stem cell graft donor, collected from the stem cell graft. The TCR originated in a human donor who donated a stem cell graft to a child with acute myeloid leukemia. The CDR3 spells CASSLGRTGNTIYF. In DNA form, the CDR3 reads TGTGCCAGCAGCCTTGGGCGGACTGGAAACACCATATATTTT. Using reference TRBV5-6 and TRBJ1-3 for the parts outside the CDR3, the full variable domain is DAGVTQSPTHLIKTRGQQVTLRCSPKSGHDTVSWYQQALGQGPQFIFQYYEEEERQRGNFPDRFSGHQFPNYSSELNVNALLLGDSALYLCASSLGRTGNTIYFGEGSWLTVV.